This T cell receptor (beta chain) is drawn from a study of blood T cells in healthy people across ages. A J-beta primer mix and a sample-barcoded 5' primer were used in a second PCR of about 7 to 12 cycles. MiXCR, run by TCRdb on the 5' RACE reads, gives a single entry per CDR3 protein. There are about 1.7 million distinct CDR3 sequences in the sample; roughly 27% occur only once, and about 8% lies in the top ten. What was sequenced was blood. This receptor was identified in a woman in her 30s in good health.

CDR3 protein: CASSFGDTPYEQYF. The CDR3 DNA sequence: TGCGCCAGCAGCTTCGGGGATACCCCCTACGAGCAGTACTTC. The chain combines TRBV5-1 with TRBJ2-7; a possible D gene is TRBD2 (5 bases). Germline-derived CDR1 and CDR2 are SGHRS and YFSETQ. V was clipped by 2 bases and J by 2 bases, with 11 bases between them. The CDR3 is 14 amino acids.